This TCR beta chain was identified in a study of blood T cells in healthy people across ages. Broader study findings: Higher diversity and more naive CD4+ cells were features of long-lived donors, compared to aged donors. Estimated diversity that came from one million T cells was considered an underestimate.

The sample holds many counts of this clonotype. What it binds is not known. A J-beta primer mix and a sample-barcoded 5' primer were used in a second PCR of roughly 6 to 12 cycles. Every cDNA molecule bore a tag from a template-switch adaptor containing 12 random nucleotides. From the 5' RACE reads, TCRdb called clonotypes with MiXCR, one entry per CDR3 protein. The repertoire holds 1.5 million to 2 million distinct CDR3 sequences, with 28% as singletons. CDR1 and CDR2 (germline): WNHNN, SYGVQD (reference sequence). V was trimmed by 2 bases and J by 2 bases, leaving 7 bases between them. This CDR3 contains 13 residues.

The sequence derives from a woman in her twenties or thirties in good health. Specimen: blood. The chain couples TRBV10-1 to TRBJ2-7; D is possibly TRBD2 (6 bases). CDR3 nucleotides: TGCGCCAGCAGTGAGCGGGGGACCTACGAGCAGTACTTC. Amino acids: CASSERGTYEQYF.